This T cell receptor (beta chain) originates from a study of tumor and adjacent non-tumor tissue in lung cancer. No cell sorting was done before RNA was extracted from the tissue. Germline V gives CDR1 MDHEN, CDR2 SYDVKM. The CDR3 consists of 15 residues. Study-wide results and caveats: Tumor repertoires had a smaller top 100 clone share than normal lung.

Comments on this clonotype: Its specificity is unknown. An end of the junction differs from the germline gene, which may be a read error.

TCRbeta libraries were built with three rounds of nested PCR, modified from ARM-PCR. Using its own MiXCR run on the multiplex PCR reads, TCRdb lists one record per CDR3 protein. Of approximately 120,000 distinct CDR3 sequences listed, approximately 82% are singletons. This receptor was identified in a woman aged 60 to 75 with non-small cell lung cancer. The V call is TRBV28, the J call TRBJ1-1, with D hard to call. Material for sequencing was lung tumor tissue. CDR3 sequence reads: CASSFATRRNTEALF. In nucleotides, the CDR3 is TGTGCCAGCAGTTTCGCCACTCGCAGGAACACTGAAGCTCTCTTT.